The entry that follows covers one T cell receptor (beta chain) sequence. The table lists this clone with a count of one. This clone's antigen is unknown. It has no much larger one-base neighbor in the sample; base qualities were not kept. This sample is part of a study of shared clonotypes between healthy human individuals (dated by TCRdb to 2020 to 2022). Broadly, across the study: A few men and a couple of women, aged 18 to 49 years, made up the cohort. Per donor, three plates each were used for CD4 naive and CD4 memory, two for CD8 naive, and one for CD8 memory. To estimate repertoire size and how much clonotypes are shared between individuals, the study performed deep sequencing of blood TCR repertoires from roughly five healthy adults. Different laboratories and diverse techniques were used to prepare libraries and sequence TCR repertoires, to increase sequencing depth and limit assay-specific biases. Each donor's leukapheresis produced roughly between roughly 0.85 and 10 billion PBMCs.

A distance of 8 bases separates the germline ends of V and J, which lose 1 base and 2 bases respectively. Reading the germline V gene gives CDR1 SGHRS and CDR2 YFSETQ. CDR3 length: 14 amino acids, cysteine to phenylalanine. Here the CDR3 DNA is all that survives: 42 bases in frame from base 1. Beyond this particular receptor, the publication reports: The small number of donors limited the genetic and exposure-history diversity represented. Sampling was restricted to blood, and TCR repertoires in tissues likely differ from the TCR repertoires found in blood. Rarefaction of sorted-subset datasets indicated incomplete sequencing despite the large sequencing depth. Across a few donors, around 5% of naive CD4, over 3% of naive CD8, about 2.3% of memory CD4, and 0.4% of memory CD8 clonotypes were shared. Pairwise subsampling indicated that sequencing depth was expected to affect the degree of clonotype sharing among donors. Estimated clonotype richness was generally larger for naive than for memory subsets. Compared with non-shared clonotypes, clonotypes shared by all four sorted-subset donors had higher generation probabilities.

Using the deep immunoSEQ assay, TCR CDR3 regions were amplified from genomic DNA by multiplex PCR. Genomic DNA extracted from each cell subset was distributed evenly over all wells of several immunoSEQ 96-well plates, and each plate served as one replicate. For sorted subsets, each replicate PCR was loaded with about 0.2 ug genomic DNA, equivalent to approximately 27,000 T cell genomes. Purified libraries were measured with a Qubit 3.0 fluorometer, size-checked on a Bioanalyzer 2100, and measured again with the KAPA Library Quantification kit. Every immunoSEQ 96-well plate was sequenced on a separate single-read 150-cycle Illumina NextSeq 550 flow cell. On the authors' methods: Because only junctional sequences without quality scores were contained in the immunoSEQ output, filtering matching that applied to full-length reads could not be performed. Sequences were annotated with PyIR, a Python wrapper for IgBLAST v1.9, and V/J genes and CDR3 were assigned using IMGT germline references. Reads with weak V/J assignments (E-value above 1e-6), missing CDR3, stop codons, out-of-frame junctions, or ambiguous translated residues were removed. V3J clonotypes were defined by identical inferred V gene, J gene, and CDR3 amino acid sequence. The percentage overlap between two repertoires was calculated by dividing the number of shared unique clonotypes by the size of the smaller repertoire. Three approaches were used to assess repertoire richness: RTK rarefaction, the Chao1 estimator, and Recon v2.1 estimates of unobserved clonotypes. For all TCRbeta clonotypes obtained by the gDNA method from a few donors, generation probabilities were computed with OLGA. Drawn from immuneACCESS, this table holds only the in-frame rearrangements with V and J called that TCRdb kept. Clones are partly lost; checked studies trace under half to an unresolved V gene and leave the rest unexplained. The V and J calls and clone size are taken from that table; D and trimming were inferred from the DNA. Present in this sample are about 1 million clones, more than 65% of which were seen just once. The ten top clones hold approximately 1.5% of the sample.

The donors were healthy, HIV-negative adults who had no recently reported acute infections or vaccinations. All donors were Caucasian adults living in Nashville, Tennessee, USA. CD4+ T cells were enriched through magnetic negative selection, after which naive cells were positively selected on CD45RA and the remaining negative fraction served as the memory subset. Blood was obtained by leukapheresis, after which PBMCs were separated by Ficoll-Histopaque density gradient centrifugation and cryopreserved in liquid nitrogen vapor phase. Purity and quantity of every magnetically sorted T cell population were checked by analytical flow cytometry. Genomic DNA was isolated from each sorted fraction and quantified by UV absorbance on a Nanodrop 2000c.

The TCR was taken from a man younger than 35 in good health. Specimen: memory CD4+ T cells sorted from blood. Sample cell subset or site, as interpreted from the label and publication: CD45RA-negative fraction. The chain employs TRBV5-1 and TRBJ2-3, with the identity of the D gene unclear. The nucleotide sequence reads TGCGCCAGCAGCTTGCAGCTACCCACAGATACGCAGTATTTT. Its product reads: CASSLQLPTDTQYF.